This entry lists 25 T cell receptor beta chains sequenced from one sample in a study of CD8+ T cells in alopecia areata. Treatment given: oral pan-JAK inhibitor, 5-10 mg twice daily. TCR sequencing used cDNA made by reverse transcription of extracted RNA. Sequencing was performed with immunoSEQ multiplex PCR; in TCRdb, only in-frame clones are kept and a portion is missing. The top ten clones hold around 14% of a sample with approximately 160,000 clones, 50% to 65% of them seen once. This sample comprised CD4+ T cells sorted from blood, obtained at week 24, from a patient treated with tofacitinib. All receptors come from a human donor with alopecia areata.

The chain joins TRBV30 to TRBJ1-1; TRBD1 aligns across 7 bases. Trimming removed 2 bases from V and 5 bases from J; junction bases left unmatched: 14. Germline loops: CDR1 GTSNPN, CDR2 SVGIG (reference sequence). CDR3 length: 16 amino acids. The CDR3: CAWSLGTVISPTEAFF. CDR3 nucleotide sequence: TGTGCCTGGAGTCTAGGGACAGTGATAAGTCCAACTGAAGCTTTCTTT.

This clone came up a few times. The chain joins TRBV5-4 to TRBJ1-6; 8 bases map to TRBD1. The CDR3 has 16 residues. V shed 0 bases, J shed 6 bases, and the junction held 5 bases outside the gene matches. Germline V CDR1 and CDR2: SGHNT, YYREEE (reference sequence). CDR3 residues: CASSLGDRGGNSPLHF. CDR3 DNA sequence: TGTGCCAGCAGCTTGGGCGACAGGGGAGGTAATTCACCCCTCCACTTT. Full variable domain (rest looked up from reference TRBV5-4 and TRBJ1-6): ETGVTQSPTHLIKTRGQQVTLRCSSQSGHNTVSWYQQALGQGPQFIFQYYREEENGRGNFPPRFSGLQFPNYSSELNVNALELDDSALYLCASSLGDRGGNSPLHFGNGTRLTVT.

This clone occurred a few times. The V call is TRBV4-1, the J call TRBJ2-1; D is possibly TRBD1 (6 bases). This CDR3 region has 15 residues. Trimming left V 5 bases short and J 7 bases short, with 18 bases between. Germline CDR1 reads MGHRA; CDR2 reads YSYEKL. CDR3 coding DNA: TGCGCCAGCAGCTCGGACAGACCGTCATTTAATGAGCAGTTCTTC. It translates to CASSSDRPSFNEQFF.

J is TRBJ2-3 and V is TRBV19; 10 nucleotides line up with TRBD2. CDR1 LNHDA and CDR2 SQIVND come from the germline V gene (reference sequence). J lost 3 bases, V lost 5 bases, and 2 bases had no gene match. There are 14 residues in the CDR3. CDR3 in amino acids: CASSVSGGTDTQYF. In DNA form, the CDR3 reads TGTGCCAGTAGTGTTAGCGGGGGGACAGATACGCAGTATTTT.

The rearrangement uses TRBV10-3 and TRBJ2-7; D call uncertain. CDR1 ENHRY and CDR2 SYGVKD come from the germline V gene. V was pared by 3 bases and J by 2 bases, with 5 bases between. CDR3 length equals 12 residues. The DNA of the CDR3 is TGTGCCATCAGTGATCAAACCTACGAGCAGTACTTC. It translates to CAISDQTYEQYF.

This clone was seen only a few times. The chain combines TRBV29-1 with TRBJ1-2; TRBD1 is a possible D gene (6 bases). The V end lost 6 bases, the J end lost 7 bases, and 15 bases lay between the germline ends. Germline V CDR1 and CDR2: SQVTM, ANQGSEA. The CDR3 has 12 amino acids. The CDR3 sequence: CSVLTGLLGYTF. The CDR3 nucleotides read TGCAGCGTATTGACAGGCCTCCTTGGCTACACCTTC.

The CDR3 spells CSVIHRLSNTEAFF. CDR3 bases: TGCAGCGTTATACACAGGTTATCGAACACTGAAGCTTTCTTT. This chain joins TRBV29-1 and TRBJ1-1; a weak D match, TRBD1 (5 bases). Germline V gene sequence: CDR1 SQVTM, CDR2 ANQGSEA. The CDR3 covers 14 residues. The V and J ends lost 5 bases and 1 base respectively, with 14 bases between them.

The chain carries TRBV30 and TRBJ2-5; D is uncertain. This CDR3 is built from 16 residues. Germline CDR1 GTSNPN, CDR2 SVGIG (reference sequence). Trimming stripped 2 bases from V and 7 bases from J, with 23 bases between. The CDR3 region has the DNA TGTGCCTGGAGTCTAGTCGAACAGAGAGTCGTTGGGACCCAGTACTTC. As protein: CAWSLVEQRVVGTQYF.

The table lists this clone with a few counts. V and J are TRBV27 and TRBJ2-7; 11 nucleotides align to TRBD1. CDR1 and CDR2 from the germline V gene are MNHEY and SMNVEV (reference sequence). The CDR3 is 16 amino acids. J was trimmed by 2 bases and V by 3 bases; bases with no gene match: 6. The CDR3 loop is CASSFRGQGGTYEQYF. Written as DNA, the CDR3 is TGTGCCAGCAGTTTCCGGGGACAGGGGGGGACCTACGAGCAGTACTTC.

The genes are TRBV2 and TRBJ2-2; D may be TRBD1 (5 bases). CDR1 and CDR2 from the germline V gene are SNHLY and FYNNEI. This CDR3 is built from 15 residues. The V end was cut by 6 bases, the J end by 0 bases, with 11 bases between. The DNA for the CDR3 is TGTGCCAGCAGAGATAGGGGCCCGAACACCGGGGAGCTGTTTTTT. Translating gives CASRDRGPNTGELFF.

The table lists this clone with a count of one. The rearrangement joins TRBV5-1 to TRBJ1-5; possibly TRBD1 for D (5 bases). CDR3 size: 15 residues. Germline V gene data show CDR1 as SGHRS and CDR2 as YFSETQ. V was clipped by 0 bases and J by 3 bases, with 10 bases between them. CDR3 nucleotide sequence: TGCGCCAGCAGCTTGGGCGGACACTACAATCAGCCCCAGCATTTT. The encoded protein is CASSLGGHYNQPQHF.

V gene TRBV18 combines with J gene TRBJ1-6; no clear D. V was shortened by 2 bases and J by 9 bases, with 8 bases between the two germline ends. In germline, CDR1 is KGHSH, CDR2 LQKENI. CDR3 length equals 13 residues. The CDR3 DNA sequence: TGTGCCAGCTCACCAGGGGTGGGTTCACCCCTCCACTTT. Protein product: CASSPGVGSPLHF.

This clone was seen only once. The chain employs TRBV2 and TRBJ1-5; D is ambiguous. Germline values: CDR1 SNHLY, CDR2 FYNNEI. The CDR3 totals 13 residues. V was trimmed by 2 bases and J by 6 bases, leaving 8 bases between them. The CDR3 bases are TGTGCCAGCAGTGAATCTGGGAGTCAGCCCCAGCATTTT. Protein sequence: CASSESGSQPQHF.

This clone appeared a single time. The chain combines TRBV10-3 with TRBJ2-6; 7 bases are a match to TRBD1. In germline, CDR1 is ENHRY, CDR2 SYGVKD. The CDR3 totals 17 residues. V shed 6 bases and J 0 bases; nucleotides not matched to a gene: 8. CDR3 nucleotides: TGTGCCATCAGCTACAGGGGAAGGGGCTCTGGGGCCAACGTCCTGACTTTC. It codes for CAISYRGRGSGANVLTF.

This chain joins TRBV10-3 and TRBJ1-2, with D unclear. The ends were cut back, 2 bases at V and 8 bases at J, with 9 bases in the middle. Germline lookup yields CDR1 ENHRY and CDR2 SYGVKD. The CDR3 is 12 residues long. The chain's CDR3 is CAISEELYGYTF. In DNA form, the CDR3 reads TGTGCCATCAGTGAGGAACTTTACGGCTACACCTTC.

The chain is built from TRBV28 and TRBJ2-7; TRBD2 agrees at 7 bases. Germline-derived CDR1 and CDR2 are MDHEN and SYDVKM. This CDR3 contains 14 residues. J lost 4 bases, V lost 2 bases, and 5 bases had no gene match. The CDR3 DNA reads TGTGCCAGCAGTTTAGGGAGGGATCGGTACGAGCAGTACTTC. Amino acid sequence: CASSLGRDRYEQYF. The variable domain in full, completed from reference TRBV28 and TRBJ2-7, reads DVKVTQSSRYLVKRTGEKVFLECVQDMDHENMFWYRQDPGLGLRLIYFSYDVKMKEKGDIPEGYSVSREKKERFSLILESASTNQTSMYLCASSLGRDRYEQYFGPGTRLTVT.

V gene TRBV7-9 combines with J gene TRBJ2-1, with TRBD1 matching over 7 bases. After removal of 5 bases from V and 8 bases from J, the junction contained 21 bases not matched to a gene. From germline, CDR1 is SEHNR and CDR2 FQNEAQ (reference sequence). This CDR3 contains 18 residues. This CDR3 reads CASSHIRSTGALGDEQFF. The CDR3 DNA is TGTGCCAGCAGCCATATCCGATCAACAGGGGCCCTCGGGGATGAGCAGTTCTTC.

In its sample, this clone was seen a few times. V and J are TRBV15 and TRBJ1-5, with TRBD1 as a possible D gene (5 bases). V was pared by 1 base and J by 6 bases, with 10 bases between. The CDR3 length is 14 residues. CDR1 and CDR2 (germline): LNHNV, YYDKDF (reference sequence). This CDR3 is CATSRVGGIQPQHF. For the CDR3, the DNA is TGTGCCACCAGCAGAGTTGGGGGTATTCAGCCCCAGCATTTT.

This chain links TRBV29-1 with TRBJ1-1, with D unresolved. This CDR3 comprises 12 residues. In germline, CDR1 is SQVTM, CDR2 ANQGSEA. Trimming removed 4 bases at V and 1 base at J, with 7 bases between. The CDR3, as DNA: TGCAGCGTTGGGTGGTCGAACACTGAAGCTTTCTTT. Residues: CSVGWSNTEAFF.

The V gene is TRBV27, the J gene TRBJ1-5; D might be TRBD1 (6 bases). V dropped 5 bases and J dropped 3 bases, with 26 bases sitting between them. The CDR3 has 19 residues. The germline gives CDR1 MNHEY, CDR2 SMNVEV (reference sequence). CDR3 nucleotides: TGTGCCAGCAGTCCGAACTCTGGACAGCCCAGCACGACCAATCAGCCCCAGCATTTT. Translated: CASSPNSGQPSTTNQPQHF.

In this sample, this clone turned up a few times. The chain uses TRBV2 and TRBJ1-1, with D perhaps matching TRBD1 (6 bases). The CDR3 sequence is 13 residues long. The V gene lost 8 bases and the J gene lost 5 bases, with 15 bases spanning the gap. The germline CDR1 and CDR2 sequences are SNHLY and FYNNEI. The DNA for the CDR3 is TGTGCCAGCGATAGGGGGTATGGGACTGAAGCTTTCTTT. As protein: CASDRGYGTEAFF.

The chain carries TRBV30 and TRBJ1-5, with D possibly matching TRBD1 (5 bases). The V gene's germline CDR1 is GTSNPN and CDR2 SVGIG (reference sequence). This CDR3 comprises 14 residues. Trimming shortened V by 2 bases and J by 6 bases, and 14 bases separated the two germline ends. The chain's CDR3 is CAWSPGNGGQPQHF. Here the CDR3 DNA reads TGTGCCTGGAGTCCAGGGAATGGAGGTCAGCCCCAGCATTTT. The variable domain in full, with the rest retrieved from reference TRBV30 and TRBJ1-5, is SQTIHQWPATLVQPVGSPLSLECTVEGTSNPNLYWYRQAAGRGLQLLFYSVGIGQISSEVPQNLSASRPQDRQFILSSKKLLLSDSGFYLCAWSPGNGGQPQHFGDGTRLSIL.

The rearrangement links TRBV5-1 to TRBJ1-6; D perhaps matches TRBD1 (5 bases). CDR1 and CDR2 from the germline V gene are SGHRS and YFSETQ. Deletions cut 5 bases from V and 8 bases from J, with 11 bases between. The CDR3 spans 13 residues. DNA for the CDR3: TGCGCCAGCAGGACAGCCCAGGATTCACCCCTCCACTTT. Translated: CASRTAQDSPLHF.

The rearrangement joins TRBV2 to TRBJ2-3, with 11 bases lining up with TRBD1. Looked up from germline, CDR1 is SNHLY and CDR2 is FYNNEI. CDR3 length: 15 amino acids. After removal of 6 bases from V and 0 bases from J, the junction contained 2 bases not matched to a gene. The CDR3 loop reads CASRRDRGSTDTQYF. The CDR3 nucleotides are TGTGCCAGCAGACGGGACAGGGGGAGCACAGATACGCAGTATTTT.

The rearrangement links TRBV23-1 to TRBJ1-1; D might be TRBD1 (5 bases). TRBV23-1 is flagged as an ORF with uncertain function. V lost 8 bases to trimming and J lost 3 bases, with 31 bases between them. This CDR3 comprises 19 residues. The CDR3 sequence: CASGALLRAGRWWDTEAFF. The DNA of the CDR3 is TGCGCCAGCGGGGCTCTCCTCCGGGCAGGGCGATGGTGGGACACTGAAGCTTTCTTT.